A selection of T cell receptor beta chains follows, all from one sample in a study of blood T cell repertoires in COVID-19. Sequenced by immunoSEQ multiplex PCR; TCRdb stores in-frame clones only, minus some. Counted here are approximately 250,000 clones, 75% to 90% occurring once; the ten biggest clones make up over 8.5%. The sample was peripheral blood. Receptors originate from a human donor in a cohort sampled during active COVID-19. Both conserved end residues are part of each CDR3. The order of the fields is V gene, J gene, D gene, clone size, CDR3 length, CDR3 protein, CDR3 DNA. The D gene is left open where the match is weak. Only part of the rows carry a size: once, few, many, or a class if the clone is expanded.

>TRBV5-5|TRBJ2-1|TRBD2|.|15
CASSETSGSSYEQFF
TGTGCCAGCAGCGAGACTAGCGGGTCTTCATATGAGCAGTTCTTC
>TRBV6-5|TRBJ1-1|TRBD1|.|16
CASSYRPGGLNTEAFF
TGTGCCAGCAGTTACCGTCCAGGGGGGTTGAACACTGAAGCTTTCTTT
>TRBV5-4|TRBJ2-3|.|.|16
CASSLGGAGQRDTQYF
TGTGCCAGCAGCTTAGGCGGGGCGGGGCAGAGGGATACGCAGTATTTT
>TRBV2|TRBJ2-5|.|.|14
CASSAGAYQETQYF
TGTGCCTCCTCGGCAGGGGCGTACCAAGAGACCCAGTACTTC
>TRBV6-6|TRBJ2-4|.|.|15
CASRGALQAKNIQYF
TGTGCCAGCAGAGGGGCACTCCAAGCCAAAAACATTCAGTACTTC
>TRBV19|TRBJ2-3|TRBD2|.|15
CASSIDGGGRDTQYF
TGTGCCAGTAGTATAGACGGCGGGGGAAGAGATACGCAGTATTTT
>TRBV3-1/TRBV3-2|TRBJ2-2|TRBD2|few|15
CASSQEGGVTGELFF
TGTGCCAGCAGCCAAGAGGGAGGGGTCACCGGGGAGCTGTTTTTT
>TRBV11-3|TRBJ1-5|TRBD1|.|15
CASRTTGAYNQPQHF
TGTGCCAGTCGGACGACAGGGGCCTACAATCAGCCCCAGCATTTT
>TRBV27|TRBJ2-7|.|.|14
CASSLWPGAYEQYF
TGTGCCAGCAGTTTATGGCCCGGGGCCTACGAGCAGTACTTC
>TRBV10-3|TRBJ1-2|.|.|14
CAISESILNYGYTF
TGTGCCATCAGTGAGTCTATTCTAAACTATGGCTACACCTTC
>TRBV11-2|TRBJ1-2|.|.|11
CASSLGRGSTF
TGTGCCAGCAGCTTAGGGCGGGGAAGCACCTTC
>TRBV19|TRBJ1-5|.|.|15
CASTSFGRDGQPQHF
TGTGCCAGTACATCGTTTGGCAGGGATGGCCAGCCCCAGCATTTT
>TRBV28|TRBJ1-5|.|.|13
CASSLSQGQPQHF
TGTGCCAGCAGTTTATCCCAGGGTCAGCCCCAGCATTTT
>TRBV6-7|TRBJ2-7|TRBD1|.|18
CASRYRDRGPAGGHEQYF
TGTGCCAGCAGATACCGGGACAGGGGGCCGGCGGGGGGGCACGAGCAGTACTTC
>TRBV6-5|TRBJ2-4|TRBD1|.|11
CASRTGNIQYF
TGTGCCAGCAGGACAGGGAACATTCAGTACTTC